The 19 T cell receptor beta chains presented below share a single source sample, sequenced in a study of T cell clonotyping in hematopoietic cell transplantation. Here immunoSEQ multiplex PCR was the method, and the copy in TCRdb shows in-frame clones only, minus some. This sample has some 40,000 clones, with around 94% found just once. Source material: peripheral blood mononuclear cells. Source of these receptors: a woman aged 50 to 60 in good health. Some clones in this sample may be carry-over from other donors' samples.

J is TRBJ2-3 and V is TRBV9, with D maybe TRBD2 (6 bases). Deletions cut 1 base from V and 5 bases from J, with 11 bases between. The germline gives CDR1 SGDLS, CDR2 YYNGEE. CDR3 length: 14 amino acids. The CDR3 nucleotides are TGTGCCAGCAGCGTACTTGCGGGGATAGATACGCAGTATTTT. This codes for CASSVLAGIDTQYF.

The CDR3 loop is CATTQGNREVTQYF. For the CDR3, the DNA is TGTGCCACAACCCAGGGAAATCGGGAGGTGACCCAGTACTTC. The chain employs TRBV15 and TRBJ2-5, with 7 bases lining up with TRBD2. The CDR3 extends over 14 amino acids. Germline V lookup: CDR1 LNHNV, CDR2 YYDKDF (reference sequence). J lost 7 bases, V lost 9 bases, and 14 bases had no gene match.

This rearrangement joins TRBV28 to TRBJ1-5; the D gene is possibly TRBD1 (5 bases). The CDR3 length is 16 residues. Trimming shortened V by 5 bases and J by 2 bases, and 16 bases separated the two germline ends. Germline V lookup: CDR1 MDHEN, CDR2 SYDVKM. The CDR3 DNA sequence: TGTGCCAGCAGTCAAAGGGGCGGGGTTGGCAATCAGCCCCAGCATTTT. Its translation is CASSQRGGVGNQPQHF. The full variable domain, rest sourced from reference TRBV28 and TRBJ1-5, is DVKVTQSSRYLVKRTGEKVFLECVQDMDHENMFWYRQDPGLGLRLIYFSYDVKMKEKGDIPEGYSVSREKKERFSLILESASTNQTSMYLCASSQRGGVGNQPQHFGDGTRLSIL.

The rearrangement joins TRBV4-3 to TRBJ1-2; 8 bases agree with TRBD1. The CDR3 has 15 residues. The V gene's germline CDR1 is LGHNA and CDR2 YSLEER. The ends lost 1 base at V and 4 bases at J; junction bases unmatched: 5. The CDR3 nucleotides read TGCGCCAGCAGCCAAGCGACAGGGGAGAGCTATGGCTACACCTTC. It is translated as CASSQATGESYGYTF.

This chain connects TRBV7-7 to TRBJ2-3; 13 positions match TRBD2. There are 14 residues in the CDR3. Germline values: CDR1 SSHAT, CDR2 FNYEAQ (reference sequence). J gave up 9 bases and V 2 bases, and 2 bases lay outside the gene matches. The CDR3 region has the DNA TGTGCCAGCAGCTTATCGGGACTAGCGGGGACGCAGTATTTT. Protein: CASSLSGLAGTQYF.

This chain uses TRBV11-3 with TRBJ1-1; the D is unclear. Trimming took 6 bases from V and 3 from J, leaving 14 bases between them. The CDR3 is 14 amino acids. Germline V gives CDR1 SGHNT, CDR2 YENEEA. The CDR3 region is CASRDPRGDTEAFF. Here the CDR3 DNA reads TGTGCCAGCAGGGACCCCCGGGGTGACACTGAAGCTTTCTTT. Together with reference TRBV11-3 and TRBJ1-1, the CDR3 gives the full variable domain: EAGVVQSPRYKIIEKKQPVAFWCNPISGHNTLYWYLQNLGQGPELLIRYENEEAVDDSQLPKDRFSAERLKGVDSTLKIQPAELGDSAVYLCASRDPRGDTEAFFGQGTRLTVV.

The chain employs TRBV4-3 and TRBJ1-2; D possibly corresponds to TRBD1 (5 bases). CDR1 LGHNA and CDR2 YSLEER come from the germline V gene. This CDR3 contains 15 residues. The V and J ends lost 0 bases and 0 bases respectively, with 8 bases between them. In nucleotides, the CDR3 is TGCGCCAGCAGCCAAGAGACAGACTCTAACTATGGCTACACCTTC. It encodes CASSQETDSNYGYTF.

The chain couples TRBV11-2 to TRBJ1-1; maybe TRBD1 (6 bases). The V end was cut by 1 base, the J end by 4 bases, with 7 bases between. CDR3 length equals 13 residues. Looked up from germline, CDR1 is SGHAT and CDR2 is FQNNGV. CDR3 in DNA: TGTGCCAGCAGCTTAGGACAGGTCACTGAAGCTTTCTTT. This codes for CASSLGQVTEAFF. The full variable domain, in which reference TRBV11-2 and TRBJ1-1 provide the parts outside the CDR3, is EAGVAQSPRYKIIEKRQSVAFWCNPISGHATLYWYQQILGQGPKLLIQFQNNGVVDDSQLPKDRFSAERLKGVDSTLKIQPAKLEDSAVYLCASSLGQVTEAFFGQGTRLTVV.

The genes are TRBV19 and TRBJ2-5; 12 bases agree with TRBD2. CDR3 size: 15 residues. V was pared by 5 bases and J by 5 bases, with 6 bases of the junction left unmatched. Germline V gene lookup returns CDR1 LNHDA and CDR2 SQIVND (reference sequence). Here the CDR3 DNA reads TGTGCCAGTAGTGTACTAGCGGGGGGACGTGAGACCCAGTACTTC. As protein: CASSVLAGGRETQYF.

The rearrangement uses TRBV10-3 and TRBJ1-1, with TRBD1 identical over 7 bases. The V gene's germline CDR1 is ENHRY and CDR2 SYGVKD. The V segment lost 0 bases and the J segment 3 bases; nucleotides outside the gene matches: 1. The length of the CDR3 is 14 residues. This chain's CDR3 is CAISESDRDTEAFF. As DNA, the CDR3 is TGTGCCATCAGTGAGTCCGACAGGGACACTGAAGCTTTCTTT.

V and J are TRBV7-9 and TRBJ2-4, with 9 bases identical to TRBD1. Germline lookup yields CDR1 SEHNR and CDR2 FQNEAQ (reference sequence). After removal of 2 bases from V and 8 bases from J, the junction contained 4 bases not matched to a gene. The CDR3 consists of 14 residues. CDR3 loop: CASSLRTGVDIQYF. The CDR3 coding sequence is TGTGCCAGCAGCTTAAGGACAGGGGTCGACATTCAGTACTTC.

The chain links TRBV11-2 to TRBJ2-3; D call uncertain. There are 13 residues in the CDR3. Trimming shortened V by 2 bases and J by 4 bases, and 7 bases separated the two germline ends. Germline V lookup: CDR1 SGHAT, CDR2 FQNNGV. CDR3 protein: CASSLLGSDTQYF. For the CDR3, the DNA is TGTGCCAGCAGCTTACTAGGCTCAGATACGCAGTATTTT.

CDR3 nucleotides: TGTGCCAGCAGCTTAGTGACCCAGTACTTC. Translation gives CASSLVTQYF. The chain uses TRBV2 and TRBJ2-5; no reliable D call. Between the trimmed V and J ends, which lost 6 bases and 7 bases, there was a span of 6 bases. The CDR3 covers 10 residues. Germline V CDR1 and CDR2: SNHLY, FYNNEI.

The count of this clone is one. V gene TRBV9 combines with J gene TRBJ1-3; 7 bases agree with TRBD1. V was clipped by 3 bases and J by 7 bases; unmatched bases: 7. Germline V lookup: CDR1 SGDLS, CDR2 YYNGEE. There are 14 residues in the CDR3. The CDR3 sequence is CASSALGGRNTIYF. In DNA form, the CDR3 reads TGTGCCAGCAGCGCCCTAGGGGGCCGGAACACCATATATTTT. Based on the CDR3 plus reference TRBV9 and TRBJ1-3, the full variable domain is DSGVTQTPKHLITATGQRVTLRCSPRSGDLSVYWYQQSLDQGLQFLIQYYNGEERAKGNILERFSAQQFPDLHSELNLSSLELGDSALYFCASSALGGRNTIYFGEGSWLTVV.

J is TRBJ1-3 and V is TRBV6-5; tentatively, D is TRBD1 (6 bases). Germline assignment: CDR1 MNHEY and CDR2 SVGAGI. The CDR3 consists of 12 residues. The ends were cut back, 6 bases at V and 4 bases at J, with 7 bases in the middle. The CDR3 sequence is CASRGQGNTIYF. DNA of the CDR3: TGTGCCAGCAGAGGACAGGGAAACACCATATATTTT.

V and J are TRBV5-8 and TRBJ2-5, with 7 bases aligning to TRBD1. Trimming removed 4 bases from V and 5 bases from J; junction bases left unmatched: 5. From germline, CDR1 is SGHTS and CDR2 YDEGEE. CDR3 length: 13 amino acids. This CDR3 reads CASSRQGVETQYF. CDR3 DNA sequence: TGTGCCAGCAGCCGACAGGGTGTGGAGACCCAGTACTTC.

The CDR3 is CASSSRRNRNTEAFF. In DNA, the CDR3 is TGTGCCAGCAGCTCCCGGCGGAATAGGAACACTGAAGCTTTCTTT. V is TRBV7-2 and J is TRBJ1-1, with D hard to call. V lost 4 bases, J lost 1 base, and 13 bases lay in between. Germline CDR1 and CDR2: SGHTA and FQGNSA. This CDR3 is built from 15 residues.

This rearrangement joins TRBV6-4 to TRBJ2-7; 12 bases are a match to TRBD1. After removal of 3 bases from V and 5 bases from J, the junction contained 5 bases not matched to a gene. The CDR3 loop spans 15 amino acids. Germline V gene data show CDR1 as MRHNA and CDR2 as SNTAGT. For the CDR3, the DNA is TGTGCCAGCAGTGATCCGGGACAGGGGGCTCACGAGCAGTACTTC. It is translated as CASSDPGQGAHEQYF.

This chain connects TRBV10-3 to TRBJ2-7, with 7 bases aligning to TRBD1. J was trimmed by 3 bases and V by 0 bases; bases with no gene match: 8. CDR3 length: 16 amino acids. Germline loops: CDR1 ENHRY, CDR2 SYGVKD. The CDR3 reads CAISESQTGTDYEQYF. CDR3 DNA: TGTGCCATCAGTGAGTCCCAAACCGGGACAGACTACGAGCAGTACTTC.